This T cell receptor (beta chain) is from a study of T cell responses to AZD1222 COVID-19 vaccine. Of note for this clone: What it binds is not known.

V lost 3 bases and J lost 11; bases outside the gene matches: 4. The CDR3 totals 12 residues. The germline V gene encodes CDR1 SGDLS and CDR2 YYNGEE. The assay was immunoSEQ multiplex PCR, and TCRdb's table has in-frame clones only and misses some. This repertoire shows 130,000 to 150,000 clones, roughly 89% found once; its top ten account for around 1.7%. Study-level results: Repertoires were collected only later (after the peak T cell response had occurred).

The source is an adult who received the AZD1222 COVID-19 vaccine. The specimen was peripheral blood, collected 28 days after the second AZD1222 dose. The chain carries TRBV9 and TRBJ1-1, with 10 bases fitting TRBD1. The CDR3 spells CASSAGTGAAFF. The CDR3 DNA follows: TGTGCCAGCAGCGCTGGGACAGGGGCGGCTTTCTTT.